The next 3 T cell receptor beta chains were all read from a single sample in a study of cytomegalovirus exposure and HLA in healthy donors. This PCR relied on a set of 60 Vbeta primers and 13 Jbeta primers. Some clones are missing from TCRdb's copy, which holds only in-frame ones; the method was immunoSEQ multiplex PCR. The data hold around 200,000 clones, with 75% to 90% observed a single time. The sample comprised PBMCs. The receptors shown here come from a boy younger than 18 in good health and CMV-seronegative.

The chain carries TRBV6-5 and TRBJ2-3; 8 bases are a match to TRBD2. Germline loops: CDR1 MNHEY, CDR2 SVGAGI. J lost 4 bases, V lost 0 bases, and 3 bases had no gene match. The CDR3 sequence is 15 residues long. CDR3 DNA sequence: TGTGCCAGCAGTTACTCGACGGGGGGGCCAGATACGCAGTATTTT. It translates to CASSYSTGGPDTQYF.

This clone was found once. The chain has TRBV29-1 and TRBJ1-3; D is unresolved. The germline gives CDR1 SQVTM, CDR2 ANQGSEA. This CDR3 contains 13 residues. The V end lost 5 bases, the J end lost 2 bases, and 10 bases lay between the germline ends. CDR3: CSVTDNPGNTIYF. The CDR3 coding sequence is TGCAGCGTTACCGACAACCCTGGAAACACCATATATTTT.

The V gene is TRBV9, the J gene TRBJ1-1; 7 bases line up with TRBD1. Germline-derived CDR1 and CDR2 are SGDLS and YYNGEE. V was pared by 6 bases and J by 1 base, with 9 bases of the junction left unmatched. This CDR3 is 15 amino acids long. CDR3 DNA: TGTGCCAGCAAGAGTGCCGGACAGGCGAACACTGAAGCTTTCTTT. Its protein is CASKSAGQANTEAFF.